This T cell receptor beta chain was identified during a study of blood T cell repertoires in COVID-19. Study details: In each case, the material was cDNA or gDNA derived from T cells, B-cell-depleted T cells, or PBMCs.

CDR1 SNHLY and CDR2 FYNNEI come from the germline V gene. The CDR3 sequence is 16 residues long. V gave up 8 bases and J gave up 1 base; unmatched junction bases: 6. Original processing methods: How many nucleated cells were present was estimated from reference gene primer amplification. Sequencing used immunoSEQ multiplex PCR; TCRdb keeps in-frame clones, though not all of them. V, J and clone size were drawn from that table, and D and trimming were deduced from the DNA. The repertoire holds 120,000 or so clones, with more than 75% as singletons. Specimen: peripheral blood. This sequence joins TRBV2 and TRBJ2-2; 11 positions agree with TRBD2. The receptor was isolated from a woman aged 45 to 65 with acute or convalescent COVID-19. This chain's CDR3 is CASGVAGGLNTGELFF. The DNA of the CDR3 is TGTGCCAGCGGGGTAGCGGGGGGGCTGAACACCGGGGAGCTGTTTTTT.